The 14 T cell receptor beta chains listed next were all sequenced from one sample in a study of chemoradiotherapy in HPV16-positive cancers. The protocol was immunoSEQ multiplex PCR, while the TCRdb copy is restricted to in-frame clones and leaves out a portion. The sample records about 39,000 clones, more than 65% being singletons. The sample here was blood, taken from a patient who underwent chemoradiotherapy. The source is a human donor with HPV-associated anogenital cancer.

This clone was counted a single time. This chain's CDR3 is CASSQTSGGARDTQYF. The CDR3 DNA reads as TGTGCCAGCAGCCAGACTAGCGGGGGGGCCAGAGATACGCAGTATTTT. The chain uses TRBV6-4 and TRBJ2-3, with 14 bases matching TRBD2. Looked up from germline, CDR1 is MRHNA and CDR2 is SNTAGT. The CDR3 totals 16 residues. With V trimmed by 6 bases and J by 5 bases, 7 bases remained unmatched.

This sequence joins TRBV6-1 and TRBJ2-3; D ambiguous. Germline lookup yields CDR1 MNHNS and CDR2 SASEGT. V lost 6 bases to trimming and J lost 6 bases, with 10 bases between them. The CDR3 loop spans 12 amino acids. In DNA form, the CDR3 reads TGTGCCAGCAGAGACCCGAGGGATACGCAGTATTTT. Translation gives CASRDPRDTQYF.

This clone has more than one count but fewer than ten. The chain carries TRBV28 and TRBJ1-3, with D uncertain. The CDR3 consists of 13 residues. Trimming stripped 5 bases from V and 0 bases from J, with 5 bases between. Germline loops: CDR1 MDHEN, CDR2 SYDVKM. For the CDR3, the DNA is TGTGCCAGCAGTACAAACTCTGGAAACACCATATATTTT. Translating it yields CASSTNSGNTIYF.

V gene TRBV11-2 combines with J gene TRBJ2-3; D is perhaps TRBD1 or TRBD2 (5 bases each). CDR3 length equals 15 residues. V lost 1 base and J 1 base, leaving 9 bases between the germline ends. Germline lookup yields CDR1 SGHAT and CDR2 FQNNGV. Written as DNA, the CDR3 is TGTGCCAGCAGCTTAGGGCAGGGACGCACAGATACGCAGTATTTT. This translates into CASSLGQGRTDTQYF.

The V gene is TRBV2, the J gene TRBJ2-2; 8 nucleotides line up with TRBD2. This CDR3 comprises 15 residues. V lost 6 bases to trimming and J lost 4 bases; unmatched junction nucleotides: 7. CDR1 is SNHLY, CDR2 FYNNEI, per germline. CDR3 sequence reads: CASRSGGAATGELFF. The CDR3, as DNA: TGTGCCAGCAGGTCGGGAGGGGCGGCCACCGGGGAGCTGTTTTTT.

CDR3 sequence: CASSQDSDSGNTIYF. The CDR3 region has the DNA TGCGCCAGCAGCCAGGACAGCGACTCTGGAAACACCATATATTTT. The chain recombines TRBV4-3 with TRBJ1-3, with D possibly matching TRBD1 (6 bases). With 3 bases removed from V and 0 bases from J, the gap between germline ends came to 9 bases. CDR3 length equals 15 residues. Germline-derived CDR1 and CDR2 are LGHNA and YSLEER.

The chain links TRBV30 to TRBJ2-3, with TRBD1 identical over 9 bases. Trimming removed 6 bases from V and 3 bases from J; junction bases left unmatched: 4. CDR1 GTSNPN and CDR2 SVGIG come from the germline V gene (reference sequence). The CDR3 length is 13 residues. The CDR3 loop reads CACRDRVTDTQYF. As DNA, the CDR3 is TGTGCCTGCCGGGACAGGGTAACAGATACGCAGTATTTT.

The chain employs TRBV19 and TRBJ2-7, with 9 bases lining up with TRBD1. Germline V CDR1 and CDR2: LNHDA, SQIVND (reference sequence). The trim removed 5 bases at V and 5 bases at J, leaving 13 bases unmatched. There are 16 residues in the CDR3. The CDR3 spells CASSHWAAGQGDEQYF. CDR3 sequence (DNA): TGTGCCAGTAGTCACTGGGCAGCGGGACAGGGCGACGAGCAGTACTTC.

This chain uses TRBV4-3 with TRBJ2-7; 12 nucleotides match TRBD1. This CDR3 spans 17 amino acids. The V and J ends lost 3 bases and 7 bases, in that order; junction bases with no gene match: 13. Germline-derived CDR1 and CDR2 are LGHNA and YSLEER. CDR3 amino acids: CASSQRGEGQGAREQYF. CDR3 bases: TGCGCCAGCAGCCAGAGGGGGGAGGGACAGGGGGCGAGGGAGCAGTACTTC.

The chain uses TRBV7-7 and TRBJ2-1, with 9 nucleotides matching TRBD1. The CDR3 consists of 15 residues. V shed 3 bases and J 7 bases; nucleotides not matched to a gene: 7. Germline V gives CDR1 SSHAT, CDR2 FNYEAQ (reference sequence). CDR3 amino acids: CASSFGTGSENEQFF. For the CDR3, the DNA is TGTGCCAGCAGCTTTGGGACAGGGTCAGAGAATGAGCAGTTCTTC. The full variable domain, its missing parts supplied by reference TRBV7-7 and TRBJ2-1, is GAGVSQSPRYKVTKRGQDVTLRCDPISSHATLYWYQQALGQGPEFLTYFNYEAQPDKSGLPSDRFSAERPEGSISTLTIQRTEQRDSAMYRCASSFGTGSENEQFFGPGTRLTVL.

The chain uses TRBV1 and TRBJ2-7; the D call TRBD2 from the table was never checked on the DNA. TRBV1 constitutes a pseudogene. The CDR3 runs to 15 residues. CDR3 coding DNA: TGCACCAGCAGCCAAGATCCGGCGGGAGACTACGAGCAGTACTTC. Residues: CTSSQDPAGDYEQYF.

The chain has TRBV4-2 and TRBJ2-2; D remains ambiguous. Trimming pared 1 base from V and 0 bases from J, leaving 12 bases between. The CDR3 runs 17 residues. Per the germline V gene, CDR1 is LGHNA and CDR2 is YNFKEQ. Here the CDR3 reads CASSQGYRQTNTGELFF. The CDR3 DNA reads TGTGCCAGCAGCCAAGGGTATAGGCAGACGAACACCGGGGAGCTGTTTTTT.

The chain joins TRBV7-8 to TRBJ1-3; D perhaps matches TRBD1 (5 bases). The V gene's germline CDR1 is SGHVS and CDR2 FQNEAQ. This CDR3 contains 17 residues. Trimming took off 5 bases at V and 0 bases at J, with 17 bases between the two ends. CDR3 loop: CASSPGPIQISGNTIYF. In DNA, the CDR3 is TGTGCCAGCAGCCCGGGGCCTATTCAGATCTCTGGAAACACCATATATTTT.

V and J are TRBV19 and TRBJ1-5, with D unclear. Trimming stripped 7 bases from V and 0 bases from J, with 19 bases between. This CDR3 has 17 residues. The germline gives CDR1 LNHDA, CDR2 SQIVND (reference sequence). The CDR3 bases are TGTGCCAGTACCCTGGACGGATCGAGCGGTAGCAATCAGCCCCAGCATTTT. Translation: CASTLDGSSGSNQPQHF.